This T cell receptor (beta chain) was captured by sequencing in a study of blood T cell repertoires in COVID-19. Clones were sequenced by immunoSEQ multiplex PCR, and TCRdb holds only the in-frame ones, with some missing. The table has some 60,000 clones, 91% seen once; the top ten hold about 2.1%. The CDR3 contains 15 residues. Germline CDR1 MDHEN, CDR2 SYDVKM. The ends were cut back, 3 bases at V and 2 bases at J, with 11 bases in the middle. Sequencing was carried out using peripheral blood. The clonotype comes from a man aged 55-75 years with acute or convalescent COVID-19. The rearrangement links TRBV28 to TRBJ1-5; no firm D call. In DNA form, the CDR3 reads TGTGCCAGCAGTTTTCAGGTCCAGGGCAATCAGCCCCAGCATTTT. Translation: CASSFQVQGNQPQHF. The whole variable domain, remainder taken from reference TRBV28 and TRBJ1-5, is DVKVTQSSRYLVKRTGEKVFLECVQDMDHENMFWYRQDPGLGLRLIYFSYDVKMKEKGDIPEGYSVSREKKERFSLILESASTNQTSMYLCASSFQVQGNQPQHFGDGTRLSIL.